This T cell receptor (beta chain) stems from a study of control samples from healthy donors and cancer patients (dated by TCRdb to 2020 to 2021). The receptor library was made with the immunoSEQ multiplex PCR assay. The clones in this table, taken by TCRdb from immuneACCESS, are in-frame only. Not every clone is retained; where verified, under half of the shortfall comes from an unresolved V gene, and the cause of the rest is unknown. For this sample the table gives 150,000 or so clones, of which roughly 94% were detected only once. 13% of the sample comes from the top ten. CDR1 and CDR2 are read off the germline V gene as SGHDT and YYEEEE. The CDR3 contains 11 residues, cysteine and phenylalanine counted. The sequence is cut down to CDR3 DNA, 33 bases in frame from base 1. Cut back by 4 bases and 0 bases, the V and J ends lie 2 bases apart. In regard to this clone: Its antigen remains unidentified. No base qualities exist here, and no much larger clone lies one base off it.

Sequencing was carried out using blood. The TCR sequence derives from a middle-aged man in good health. Rearrangement joined TRBV5-6 to TRBJ2-7, with the D gene too uncertain to name. DNA sequence: TGTGCCAGCAGCCACTCCTACGAGCAGTACTTC. Translated, it reads CASSHSYEQYF.